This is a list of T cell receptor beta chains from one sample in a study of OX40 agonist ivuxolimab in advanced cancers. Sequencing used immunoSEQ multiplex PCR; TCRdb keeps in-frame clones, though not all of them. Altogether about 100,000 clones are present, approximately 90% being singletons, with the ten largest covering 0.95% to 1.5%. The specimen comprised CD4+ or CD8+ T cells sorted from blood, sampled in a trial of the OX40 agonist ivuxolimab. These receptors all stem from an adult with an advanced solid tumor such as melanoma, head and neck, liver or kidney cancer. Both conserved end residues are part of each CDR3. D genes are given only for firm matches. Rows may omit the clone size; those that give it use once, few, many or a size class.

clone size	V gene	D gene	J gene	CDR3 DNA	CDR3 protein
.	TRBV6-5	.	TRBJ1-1	TGTGCCAGCAGTTCCCCTCAAGTAAGGACTGAAGCTTTCTTT	CASSSPQVRTEAFF
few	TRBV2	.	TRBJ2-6	TGTGCCAGCAGATTTTCCACTGGGGCCAACGTCCTGACTTTC	CASRFSTGANVLTF
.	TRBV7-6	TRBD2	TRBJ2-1	TGTGCCAGCACTATATCTCCGTCTAGCGGATACAATGAGCAGTTCTTC	CASTISPSSGYNEQFF
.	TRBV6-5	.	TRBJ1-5	TGTGCCAGCAGTTACTCAGAGGGAATATGGCATTTT	CASSYSEGIWHF
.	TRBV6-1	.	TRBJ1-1	TGTGCCAGCACTGAACAGGGCATGAACACTGAAGCTTTCTTT	CASTEQGMNTEAFF
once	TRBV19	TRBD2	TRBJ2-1	TGTGCCAGTAGTCCCTTAGGACTAGCGGGAGTTCAAAATGAGCAGTTCTTC	CASSPLGLAGVQNEQFF
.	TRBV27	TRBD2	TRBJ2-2	TGTGCCAGCGCTCGACTAGCGGGAGTCGTCGGGGAGCTGTTTTTT	CASARLAGVVGELFF
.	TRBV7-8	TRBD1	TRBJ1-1	TGTGCCAGCAGCTTAGTAGGGACAGTACTCGACACTGAAGCTTTCTTT	CASSLVGTVLDTEAFF
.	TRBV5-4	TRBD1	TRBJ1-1	TGTGCCAGCAGCAACACCAAACAGGGGACCACTGAAGCTTTCTTT	CASSNTKQGTTEAFF
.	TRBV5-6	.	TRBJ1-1	TGTGCCAGCAGCTCTGGACTGGGGAACACTGAAGCTTTCTTT	CASSSGLGNTEAFF
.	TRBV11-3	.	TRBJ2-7	TGTGCCAGCAGCCCGGTTAGCAGGCCCCAGCAGTACTTC	CASSPVSRPQQYF
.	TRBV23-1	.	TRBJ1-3	TGCGCCAGCAGTCCCCGGGGGGTCAGTGACCGCTCTGGAAACACCATATATTTT	CASSPRGVSDRSGNTIYF
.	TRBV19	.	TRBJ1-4	TGTGCCAGTAGTATTTGGGGGGATAATGAAAAACTGTTTTTT	CASSIWGDNEKLFF
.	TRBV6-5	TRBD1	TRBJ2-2	TGTGCCAGCAGGAAAACAGGGGACACCGGGGAGCTGTTTTTT	CASRKTGDTGELFF
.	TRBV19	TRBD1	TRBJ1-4	TGTGCCAGTAGTATATGGACAGGGGGCACTAATGAAAAACTGTTTTTT	CASSIWTGGTNEKLFF
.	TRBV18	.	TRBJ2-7	TGTGCCAGCTCACCACAACAGGACGAGCAGTACTTC	CASSPQQDEQYF
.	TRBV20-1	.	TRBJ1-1	TGCAGTGCATGGGAGGATGAAGCTTTCTTT	CSAWEDEAFF
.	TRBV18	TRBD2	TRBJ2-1	TGTGCCAGCTCAGGTGGACTAGCGGGAGGCAATGAGCAGTTCTTC	CASSGGLAGGNEQFF
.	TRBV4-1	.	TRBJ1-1	TGCGCCAGCAGCCAAGAGGGACTGTTGAACACTGAAGCTTTCTTT	CASSQEGLLNTEAFF
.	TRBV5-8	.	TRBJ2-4	TGTGCCAGCAGCTCACAGGGCCGAGACATTCAGTACTTC	CASSSQGRDIQYF
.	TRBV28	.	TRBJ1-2	TGTGCCGCCCATGCTAACTATGGCTACACCTTC	CAAHANYGYTF
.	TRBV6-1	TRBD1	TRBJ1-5	TGTGCCAGCAGTGACACAGGGGCCTATCAGCCCCAGCATTTT	CASSDTGAYQPQHF
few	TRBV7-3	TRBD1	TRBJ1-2	TGTGCCAGCAGCTCGCCAGGACAGGACTATCATGGCTACACCTTC	CASSSPGQDYHGYTF
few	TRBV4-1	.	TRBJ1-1	TGCGCCAGCAGCCAACCACGACTCAGGGCCTCTAAGACCATGAACACTGAAGCTTTCTTT	CASSQPRLRASKTMNTEAFF
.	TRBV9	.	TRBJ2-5	TGTGCCAGCAGCGTAGGAGGTCCCATGGAGCAGTACTTC	CASSVGGPMEQYF
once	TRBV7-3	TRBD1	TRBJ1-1	TGTGCCAGCAGCTCGACAGGGTCTAACGAAGCTTTCTTT	CASSSTGSNEAFF
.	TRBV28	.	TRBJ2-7	TGTGCCATCGATCCAGGGTTCTCCTACGAGCAGTACTTC	CAIDPGFSYEQYF
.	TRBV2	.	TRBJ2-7	TGTGCCAGCAGTATAATCCAGGCGAGCTCCTACGAGCAGTACTTC	CASSIIQASSYEQYF
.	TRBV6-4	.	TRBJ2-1	TGTGCCAGCAGCGGAATTACTGGTAATGAGCAGTTCTTC	CASSGITGNEQFF
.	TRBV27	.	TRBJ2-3	TGTGCCAGTCATGGGGGGAGGGGGTGGACAGATACGCAGTATTTT	CASHGGRGWTDTQYF
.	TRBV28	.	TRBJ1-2	TGTGCCAGCAGTCTCGGGGGCCGGAAAGATTGCACCTTC	CASSLGGRKDCTF
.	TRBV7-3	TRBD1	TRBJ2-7	TGTGCCAGCAGCCCAGAACAGGGGAACTACGAGCAGTACTTC	CASSPEQGNYEQYF